This T cell receptor beta chain was captured by sequencing in a study of T cells in Graves' hyperthyroidism and ophthalmopathy. General observations from the study: Blood also carried most thyroid clonotypes expanded above 0.001.

A note on this clonotype: The antigen is not known.

Each patient was aged 18 to 65 and had newly diagnosed hyperthyroidism of under 2 months' duration. Researchers took RNA transcripts and amplified the TCR beta CDR3 regions from them. During a first-round RT-PCR of the TCR CDR3, the HTBI primer set was used. TCRdb itself ran the multiplex PCR reads through MiXCR, one entry per CDR3 protein. The table includes more than 300,000 distinct CDR3 sequences, roughly a sixth detected once. The CDR3 loop spans 13 amino acids. Germline CDR1 and CDR2: LNHNV and YYDKDF (reference sequence). V lost 4 bases, J lost 6 bases, and 10 bases lay in between. Specimen: blood. V and J are TRBV15 and TRBJ2-1, with a tentative D call TRBD1 (5 bases). This receptor was taken from a woman aged 30 to 39 with Graves' hyperthyroidism that later progressed to Graves' ophthalmopathy. CDR3 amino acids: CATSIGQANEQFF. For the CDR3, the DNA is TGTGCCACCAGCATAGGACAAGCCAATGAGCAGTTCTTC.